The 29 T cell receptor beta chains below were found in one sample sequenced in a study of blood T cell repertoires in COVID-19. Measured with immunoSEQ multiplex PCR; TCRdb has only the in-frame clones, and not every one. The sample shows hundreds of thousands of clones, 84% of them seen only once. The sequenced sample was peripheral blood. These receptors were obtained from a man aged 30 to 39 with active or convalescent COVID-19.

The chain carries TRBV6-6 and TRBJ2-3, with D maybe TRBD2 (6 bases). CDR3 size: 15 residues. Trimming removed 8 bases from V and 2 bases from J, with 17 bases in between. The germline V gene encodes CDR1 MNHNY and CDR2 SVGAGI (reference sequence). The CDR3 sequence is CASGNRRGPTDTQYF. In DNA form, the CDR3 reads TGTGCCAGCGGGAACAGGCGGGGACCCACAGATACGCAGTATTTT.

The chain couples TRBV27 to TRBJ2-7, with D uncertain. Trimming left V 4 bases short and J 7 bases short, with 17 bases between. CDR1 MNHEY and CDR2 SMNVEV come from the germline V gene (reference sequence). This CDR3 is built from 14 residues. The CDR3 DNA sequence: TGTGCCAGCAGTTCACTCGGTGGAGCTCAGGAGCAGTACTTC. Its protein product is CASSSLGGAQEQYF.

The chain couples TRBV15 to TRBJ2-2; 10 bases are a match to TRBD2. J gave up 7 bases and V 4 bases, and 12 bases lay outside the gene matches. The CDR3 loop spans 17 amino acids. Germline-derived CDR1 and CDR2 are LNHNV and YYDKDF (reference sequence). Written as DNA, the CDR3 is TGTGCCACCAGCACGTTAGCGGGGGGTCGGCGGAGCGGGGAGCTGTTTTTT. This encodes CATSTLAGGRRSGELFF.

V gene TRBV19 combines with J gene TRBJ2-2, with 11 nucleotides matching TRBD1. The CDR3 length is 18 residues. Trimming cost V 6 bases and J 6 bases; bases outside gene matches: 15. Germline CDR1 LNHDA, CDR2 SQIVND (reference sequence). CDR3 in amino acids: CASRLLDRGLFSAGELFF. The CDR3 DNA sequence: TGTGCCAGTAGGCTTCTGGACAGGGGGCTTTTTTCGGCCGGGGAGCTGTTTTTT. Combining the CDR3 with reference TRBV19 and TRBJ2-2 gives the whole variable domain DGGITQSPKYLFRKEGQNVTLSCEQNLNHDAMYWYRQDPGQGLRLIYYSQIVNDFQKGDIAEGYSVSREKKESFPLTVTSAQKNPTAFYLCASRLLDRGLFSAGELFFGEGSRLTVL.

The chain has TRBV7-2 and TRBJ1-1, with D hard to call. This CDR3 is 13 amino acids long. CDR1 and CDR2 from the germline V gene are SGHTA and FQGNSA. Trimming shortened V by 5 bases and J by 2 bases, and 9 bases separated the two germline ends. CDR3 region: CASSQQTNTEAFF. DNA of the CDR3: TGTGCCAGCAGCCAGCAGACAAACACTGAAGCTTTCTTT.

The count of this clone is one. The gene calls are TRBV7-9 and TRBJ1-5, with D tentatively TRBD1 (6 bases). The V and J ends lost 5 bases and 6 bases respectively, with 17 bases between them. The V gene's germline CDR1 is SEHNR and CDR2 FQNEAQ (reference sequence). This CDR3 is built from 15 residues. In DNA form, the CDR3 reads TGTGCCAGCAGCCAGAGGCGGGGGGGCCGTCAGCCCCAGCATTTT. It translates to CASSQRRGGRQPQHF.

This chain uses TRBV9 with TRBJ1-1, with TRBD1 matching over 8 bases. Germline V CDR1 and CDR2: SGDLS, YYNGEE. J gave up 11 bases and V 4 bases, and 7 bases lay outside the gene matches. This CDR3 is 12 amino acids long. The CDR3 DNA follows: TGTGCCAGCAGCTTCGGACAGGGAGAGGCTTTCTTT. Translation: CASSFGQGEAFF.

The chain has TRBV18 and TRBJ1-2; 8 nucleotides match TRBD1. Germline V gene lookup returns CDR1 KGHSH and CDR2 LQKENI. The CDR3 covers 15 residues. J was trimmed by 5 bases and V by 3 bases; bases with no gene match: 8. CDR3 sequence (DNA): TGTGCCAGCTCACCCGGACAGGGCGTCGGGTATGGCTACACCTTC. Its protein product is CASSPGQGVGYGYTF.

This sequence joins TRBV28 and TRBJ2-7; TRBD1 matches at 8 bases. The ends lost 1 base at V and 4 bases at J; junction bases unmatched: 3. The germline gives CDR1 MDHEN, CDR2 SYDVKM. This CDR3 spans 14 amino acids. CDR3 protein: CASSLSGGAYEQYF. CDR3 DNA: TGTGCCAGCAGTTTATCAGGGGGCGCATACGAGCAGTACTTC.

The chain combines TRBV7-2 with TRBJ2-5, with 8 positions matching TRBD1. CDR1 is SGHTA and CDR2 is FQGNSA in the germline V gene. J gave up 4 bases and V 7 bases, and 11 bases lay outside the gene matches. CDR3 size: 15 residues. The CDR3, as DNA: TGTGCCAGCAACGACCCGGACAGGGAGCGAGAGACCCAGTACTTC. Protein: CASNDPDRERETQYF.

The V call is TRBV14, the J call TRBJ2-1; D gene uncertain. CDR3 length: 13 residues. Trimming removed 5 bases at V and 4 bases at J, with 9 bases between. From germline, CDR1 is SGHDN and CDR2 FVKESK. The CDR3 region is CASSSGLYNEQFF. The CDR3 DNA follows: TGTGCCAGCAGCTCAGGATTATACAATGAGCAGTTCTTC.

The chain couples TRBV30 to TRBJ1-2; unclear D gene. Between the trimmed V and J ends, which lost 6 bases and 6 bases, there was a span of 11 bases. The CDR3 consists of 11 residues. Germline CDR1 GTSNPN, CDR2 SVGIG (reference sequence). CDR3 sequence reads: CACSPSDGYTF. CDR3 in DNA: TGTGCCTGTTCCCCGTCGGATGGCTACACCTTC. Together with reference TRBV30 and TRBJ1-2, the CDR3 gives the full variable domain: SQTIHQWPATLVQPVGSPLSLECTVEGTSNPNLYWYRQAAGRGLQLLFYSVGIGQISSEVPQNLSASRPQDRQFILSSKKLLLSDSGFYLCACSPSDGYTFGSGTRLTVV.

The chain uses TRBV6-1 and TRBJ1-4; no clear D gene. The V end lost 3 bases, the J end lost 13 bases, and 12 bases lay between the germline ends. The germline gives CDR1 MNHNS, CDR2 SASEGT. The CDR3 runs to 12 residues. DNA of the CDR3: TGTGCCAGCAGTGAGCCACCCAAAGCACTGTTTTTT. This encodes CASSEPPKALFF.

This rearrangement joins TRBV11-2 to TRBJ2-7; 8 bases map to TRBD2. The CDR3 is made up of 14 amino acids. The V gene's germline CDR1 is SGHAT and CDR2 FQNNGV. V shed 5 bases, J shed 2 bases, and the junction held 5 bases outside the gene matches. CDR3 coding DNA: TGTGCCAGCAGCGGCGGGGGGCGGCCCTACGAGCAGTACTTC. Its translation is CASSGGGRPYEQYF.

The J gene is TRBJ1-1, the V gene TRBV3-1 (or the pseudogene TRBV3-2); 7 nucleotides agree with TRBD1. J lost 7 bases, V lost 1 base, and 9 bases had no gene match. The CDR3 spans 15 residues. CDR1 and CDR2 from the germline V gene are LGHDT and YNNKEL (reference sequence). This CDR3 reads CASSQGGGVWGEAFF. In DNA, the CDR3 is TGTGCCAGCAGCCAAGGAGGGGGCGTTTGGGGTGAAGCTTTCTTT.

The chain uses TRBV28 and TRBJ1-2; 7 positions match TRBD1. Trimming cost V 5 bases and J 7 bases; bases outside gene matches: 7. The CDR3 is 13 residues long. CDR1 MDHEN and CDR2 SYDVKM come from the germline V gene. The chain's CDR3 is CASSTHRGIGYTF. For the CDR3, the DNA is TGTGCCAGCAGTACTCACAGGGGAATTGGCTACACCTTC.

J is TRBJ1-2 and V is TRBV6-5; tentative D call: TRBD1 (5 bases). Germline CDR1 and CDR2: MNHEY and SVGAGI. The CDR3 has 14 residues. The V and J ends lost 5 bases and 8 bases respectively, with 18 bases between them. CDR3 loop: CASSTIGGVKGYTF. DNA of the CDR3: TGTGCCAGCAGTACCATCGGAGGGGTAAAAGGCTACACCTTC.

This rearrangement joins TRBV5-1 to TRBJ1-2; D gene uncertain. The ends were cut back, 0 bases at V and 5 bases at J, with 14 bases in the middle. The CDR3 is made up of 15 amino acids. Germline CDR1 and CDR2: SGHRS and YFSETQ. CDR3 loop: CASSLERGPGYGYTF. CDR3 nucleotides: TGCGCCAGCAGCTTGGAACGGGGTCCGGGATATGGCTACACCTTC.

This chain connects TRBV5-6 to TRBJ1-2; D ambiguous. Germline loops: CDR1 SGHDT, CDR2 YYEEEE. The CDR3 has 14 residues. V was cut by 5 bases and J by 2 bases, with 13 bases left in between. The CDR3 nucleotides read TGTGCCAGCAGTCCGAGGCGGCTAAACTATGGCTACACCTTC. Amino acids: CASSPRRLNYGYTF.

The J gene is TRBJ2-1, the V gene TRBV5-6; 8 bases agree with TRBD1. Germline loops: CDR1 SGHDT, CDR2 YYEEEE. The CDR3 runs to 12 residues. V was pared by 4 bases and J by 12 bases, with 6 bases of the junction left unmatched. Here the CDR3 reads CASSRTGQGQFF. Written as DNA, the CDR3 is TGTGCCAGCAGCAGGACAGGGCAGGGGCAGTTCTTC. Using reference TRBV5-6 and TRBJ2-1 for the parts outside the CDR3, the full variable domain is DAGVTQSPTHLIKTRGQQVTLRCSPKSGHDTVSWYQQALGQGPQFIFQYYEEEERQRGNFPDRFSGHQFPNYSSELNVNALLLGDSALYLCASSRTGQGQFFGPGTRLTVL.

This chain links TRBV4-3 with TRBJ1-3, with D hard to call. CDR1 is LGHNA, CDR2 YSLEER, per germline. The CDR3 loop spans 16 amino acids. Trimming left V 0 bases short and J 0 bases short, with 9 bases between. The DNA for the CDR3 is TGCGCCAGCAGCCAAGATAGTTCGTCCTCTGGAAACACCATATATTTT. It is translated as CASSQDSSSSGNTIYF.

This chain joins TRBV15 and TRBJ1-4; possibly TRBD1 for D (5 bases). Germline loops: CDR1 LNHNV, CDR2 YYDKDF (reference sequence). The germline V and J ends were trimmed by 0 bases and 4 bases, with 15 bases remaining between them. The CDR3 is made up of 17 amino acids. CDR3: CATSRDGAEASNEKLFF. CDR3 DNA: TGTGCCACCAGCAGAGATGGGGCTGAAGCAAGTAATGAAAAACTGTTTTTT.

With respect to this clone: Other DNA sequences from this sample encode an identical CDR3 as well. The chain carries TRBV11-3 and TRBJ2-2; weak D call: TRBD2 (6 bases). CDR1 SGHNT and CDR2 YENEEA come from the germline V gene. Between the trimmed V and J ends, which lost 3 bases and 6 bases, there was a span of 8 bases. The CDR3 totals 13 residues. The CDR3 DNA is TGTGCCAGCAGCTTCCGGGAGTCCGGGGAGCTGTTTTTT. This codes for CASSFRESGELFF.

The chain links TRBV7-9 to TRBJ1-2; a possible D gene is TRBD1 (5 bases). V shed 2 bases and J shed 6 bases, with 7 bases lying between them. Germline CDR1 reads SEHNR; CDR2 reads FQNEAQ (reference sequence). The CDR3 has 12 residues. The DNA for the CDR3 is TGTGCCAGCAGCTTAAAAGGGGATGGCTACACCTTC. This encodes CASSLKGDGYTF.

The V and J genes are TRBV5-6 and TRBJ2-7, with D possibly matching TRBD1 (5 bases). CDR1 and CDR2 (germline): SGHDT, YYEEEE. V was cut by 0 bases and J by 3 bases, with 10 bases left in between. The CDR3 totals 14 residues. CDR3 region: CASSLGGRVYEQYF. The CDR3 region has the DNA TGTGCCAGCAGCTTGGGGGGCAGAGTCTACGAGCAGTACTTC.

In this sample, this clone turned up once. The chain employs TRBV28 and TRBJ2-7; tentative D call: TRBD2 (6 bases). The CDR3 has 15 amino acids. V was trimmed by 3 bases and J by 2 bases, leaving 14 bases between them. Germline-derived CDR1 and CDR2 are MDHEN and SYDVKM. The CDR3 sequence: CASSFGSGAAYEQYF. The CDR3 nucleotides read TGTGCCAGCAGTTTCGGGAGCGGAGCGGCCTACGAGCAGTACTTC.

The chain carries TRBV27 and TRBJ2-1; TRBD1 matches at 8 bases. Germline trimming cut 4 bases from V and 9 bases from J; bases unmatched to any gene: 5. This CDR3 has 13 amino acids. The germline V gene has CDR1 MNHEY and CDR2 SMNVEV (reference sequence). The CDR3 coding sequence is TGTGCCAGCAGTTGGGGGACAGGAAGTGAGCAGTTCTTC. Its translation is CASSWGTGSEQFF.

V gene TRBV20-1 combines with J gene TRBJ2-3; D possibly corresponds to TRBD2 (6 bases). V was shortened by 3 bases and J by 5 bases, with 6 bases between the two germline ends. Germline V lookup: CDR1 DFQATT, CDR2 SNEGSKA (reference sequence). The CDR3 extends over 11 amino acids. CDR3 in amino acids: CSASSGDTQYF. CDR3 DNA: TGCAGTGCTAGTAGCGGAGATACGCAGTATTTT.

The J gene is TRBJ1-3, the V gene TRBV5-1; possible D gene TRBD1, 5 bases. V was cut by 0 bases and J by 2 bases, with 9 bases left in between. CDR3 size: 15 residues. The germline V gene has CDR1 SGHRS and CDR2 YFSETQ. For the CDR3, the DNA is TGCGCCAGCAGCTTGGCCGGAGGGGCTGGAAACACCATATATTTT. Protein: CASSLAGGAGNTIYF. Full variable domain (rest looked up from reference TRBV5-1 and TRBJ1-3): KAGVTQTPRYLIKTRGQQVTLSCSPISGHRSVSWYQQTPGQGLQFLFEYFSETQRNKGNFPGRFSGRQFSNSRSEMNVSTLELGDSALYLCASSLAGGAGNTIYFGEGSWLTVV.